This TCR beta chain was recovered during a study of cytomegalovirus exposure and HLA in healthy donors. The wider study: Early released data had about 80 million unique TCRs, all coming from HLA-typed donors. Clustering assigned about four fifths of the approximately 400 genotyped donors to the Caucasian-associated ancestry cluster.

Each donor was healthy, and each was a bone marrow donor. Findings and limits, study-wide: Common viral pathogens (according to a later analysis) appeared linked to several of the most significant clusters.

Notes on this clone: What it binds is unknown.

Germline loops: CDR1 SGHTA, CDR2 FQGNSA. CDR3 length equals 16 residues. Trimming cost V 4 bases and J 2 bases; bases outside gene matches: 4. PCR was performed using 60 Vbeta and 13 Jbeta primers. The data were produced by immunoSEQ multiplex PCR, yet TCRdb's version contains in-frame clones alone and is incomplete. The table lists about 140,000 clones, 70% to 80% of them singletons. This clonotype originated in a woman between 45 and 65 years old in good health and CMV-seropositive. The chain combines TRBV7-2 with TRBJ2-7; 14 bases line up with TRBD2. Sample: PBMCs. The CDR3, as DNA: TGTGCCAGCAGCTACGGACTAGCGGGGGGCCCCTACGAGCAGTACTTC. As protein: CASSYGLAGGPYEQYF.